This T cell receptor (beta chain) was identified during a study of T-cell memory formation after mild COVID-19. Trimming removed 1 base from V and 5 bases from J, with 14 bases in between. The germline V gene encodes CDR1 SGHAT and CDR2 FQNNGV. The CDR3 is 15 residues long. Study-wide results and caveats: The SARS-CoV-2 specificity of second-wave clones reaching peak at day 37 remained unverified. Contracting CD8+ clones were enriched in EMRA, CD4+ mainly in CM and EM.

Libraries for TCRalpha and TCRbeta carried sample barcodes and unique molecular identifiers via 5'RACE. TCRdb used MiXCR to reprocess the 5' RACE reads, holding one entry per CDR3 protein. The sample holds a few hundred thousand distinct CDR3 sequences; 28% are singletons and the top ten take roughly 14%. Of note for this clonotype: Its matching antigen is unknown.

The material sequenced was PBMCs or a T cell subset sorted from them (not recorded which). This receptor was identified in an adult woman who had mild COVID-19 (a few samples of this study predate the infection). Cell type and time point are not known. The V call is TRBV11-2, the J call TRBJ2-5; tentative D call: TRBD1 (5 bases). The CDR3 here is CASSLAGAGSETQYF. The CDR3, as DNA: TGTGCCAGCAGCTTAGCTGGGGCAGGGTCGGAGACCCAGTACTTC.